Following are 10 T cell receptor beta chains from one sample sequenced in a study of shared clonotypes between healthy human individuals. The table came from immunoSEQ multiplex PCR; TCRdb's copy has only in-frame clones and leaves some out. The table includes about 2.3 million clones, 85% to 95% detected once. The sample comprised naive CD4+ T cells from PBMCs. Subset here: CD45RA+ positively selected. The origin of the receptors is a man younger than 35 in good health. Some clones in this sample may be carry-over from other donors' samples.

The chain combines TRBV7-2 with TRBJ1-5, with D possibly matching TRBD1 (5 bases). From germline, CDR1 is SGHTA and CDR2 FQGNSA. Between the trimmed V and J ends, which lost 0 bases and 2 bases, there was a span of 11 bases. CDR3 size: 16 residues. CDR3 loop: CASSLAVTGRNQPQHF. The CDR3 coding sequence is TGTGCCAGCAGCTTAGCGGTTACAGGTCGCAATCAGCCCCAGCATTTT.

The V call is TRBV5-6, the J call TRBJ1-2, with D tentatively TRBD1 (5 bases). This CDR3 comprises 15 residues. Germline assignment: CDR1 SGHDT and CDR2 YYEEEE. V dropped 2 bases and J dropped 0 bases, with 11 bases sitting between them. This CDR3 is CASSFLGQTNYGYTF. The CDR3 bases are TGTGCCAGCAGCTTTCTAGGACAAACTAACTATGGCTACACCTTC.

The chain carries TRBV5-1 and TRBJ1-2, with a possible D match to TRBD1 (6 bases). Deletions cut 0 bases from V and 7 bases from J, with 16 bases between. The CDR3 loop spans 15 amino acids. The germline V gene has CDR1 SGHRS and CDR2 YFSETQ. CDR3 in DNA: TGCGCCAGCAGCTTGGCGACAGGTTCTTGGGCTGGCTACACCTTC. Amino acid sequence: CASSLATGSWAGYTF.

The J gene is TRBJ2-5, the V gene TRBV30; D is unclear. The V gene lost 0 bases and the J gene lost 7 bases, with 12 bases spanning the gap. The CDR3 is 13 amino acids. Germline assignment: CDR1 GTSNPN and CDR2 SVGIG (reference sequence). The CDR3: CAWSVQLRVTQYF. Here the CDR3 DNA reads TGTGCCTGGAGTGTACAACTCCGGGTGACCCAGTACTTC.

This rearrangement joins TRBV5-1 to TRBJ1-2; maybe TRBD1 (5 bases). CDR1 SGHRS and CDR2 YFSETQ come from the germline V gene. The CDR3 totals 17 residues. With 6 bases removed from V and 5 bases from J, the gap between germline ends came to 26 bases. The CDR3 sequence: CASNPTAFPGRGYGYTF. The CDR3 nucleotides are TGCGCCAGCAACCCCACAGCTTTTCCGGGGAGGGGTTATGGCTACACCTTC.

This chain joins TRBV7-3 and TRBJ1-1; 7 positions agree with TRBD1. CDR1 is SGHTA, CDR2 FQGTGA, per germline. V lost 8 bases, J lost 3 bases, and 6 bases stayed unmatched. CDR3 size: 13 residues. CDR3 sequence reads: CASSRGGHTEAFF. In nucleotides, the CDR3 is TGTGCCAGCTCCAGGGGGGGCCACACTGAAGCTTTCTTT.

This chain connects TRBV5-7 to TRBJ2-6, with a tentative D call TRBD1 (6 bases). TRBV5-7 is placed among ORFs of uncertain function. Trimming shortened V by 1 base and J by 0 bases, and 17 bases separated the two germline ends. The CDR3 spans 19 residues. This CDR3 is CASSLRFRDTHSGANVLTF. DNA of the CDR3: TGTGCCAGCAGCTTGCGGTTTCGGGACACCCACTCTGGGGCCAACGTCCTGACTTTC.

CDR3 region: CASSWRLAGNNEQFF. The DNA for the CDR3 is TGTGCCAGCAGTTGGCGGCTAGCGGGGAACAATGAGCAGTTCTTC. V is TRBV28 and J is TRBJ2-1; 9 positions agree with TRBD2. With V trimmed by 4 bases and J by 5 bases, 6 bases remained unmatched. The CDR3 runs to 15 residues. CDR1 and CDR2 from the germline V gene are MDHEN and SYDVKM.

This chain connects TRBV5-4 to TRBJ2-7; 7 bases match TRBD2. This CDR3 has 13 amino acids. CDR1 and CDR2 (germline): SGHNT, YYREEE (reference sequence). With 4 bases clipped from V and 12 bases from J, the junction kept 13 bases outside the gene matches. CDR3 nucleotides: TGTGCCAGCAGCCCGGGGGGAGTCAAGGGGATGTACTTC. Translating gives CASSPGGVKGMYF.

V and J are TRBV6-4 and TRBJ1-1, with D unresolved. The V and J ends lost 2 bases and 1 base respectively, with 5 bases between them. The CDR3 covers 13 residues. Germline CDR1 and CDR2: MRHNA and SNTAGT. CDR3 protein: CASSDQANTEAFF. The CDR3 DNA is TGTGCCAGCAGTGACCAAGCGAACACTGAAGCTTTCTTT.